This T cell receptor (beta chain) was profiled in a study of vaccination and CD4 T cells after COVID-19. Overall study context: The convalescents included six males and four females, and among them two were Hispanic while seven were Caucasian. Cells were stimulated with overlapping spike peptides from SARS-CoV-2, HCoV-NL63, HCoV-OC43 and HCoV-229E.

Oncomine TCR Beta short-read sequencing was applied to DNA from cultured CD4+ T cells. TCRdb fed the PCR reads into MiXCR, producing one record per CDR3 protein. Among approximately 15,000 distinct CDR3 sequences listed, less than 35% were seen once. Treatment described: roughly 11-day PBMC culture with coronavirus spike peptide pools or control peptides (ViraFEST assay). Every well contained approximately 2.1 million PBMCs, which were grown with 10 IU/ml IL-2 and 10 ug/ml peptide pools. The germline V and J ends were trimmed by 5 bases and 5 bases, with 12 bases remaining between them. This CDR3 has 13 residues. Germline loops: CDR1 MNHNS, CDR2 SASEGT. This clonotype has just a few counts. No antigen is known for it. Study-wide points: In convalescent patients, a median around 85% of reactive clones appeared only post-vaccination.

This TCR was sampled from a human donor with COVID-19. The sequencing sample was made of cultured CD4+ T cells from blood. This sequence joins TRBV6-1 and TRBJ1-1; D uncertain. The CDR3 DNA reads TGTGCCAGCAGTCACCGACCAGATACTGAAGCTTTCTTT. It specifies CASSHRPDTEAFF.